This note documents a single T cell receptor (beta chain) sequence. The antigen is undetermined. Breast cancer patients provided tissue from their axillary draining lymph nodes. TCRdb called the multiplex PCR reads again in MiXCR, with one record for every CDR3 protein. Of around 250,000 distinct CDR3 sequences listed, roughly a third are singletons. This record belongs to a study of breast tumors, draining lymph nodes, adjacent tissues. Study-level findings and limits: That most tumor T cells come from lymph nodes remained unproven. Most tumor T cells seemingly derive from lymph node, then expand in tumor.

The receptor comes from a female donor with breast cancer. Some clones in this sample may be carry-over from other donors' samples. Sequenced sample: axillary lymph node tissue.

DNA of the CDR3: TGTGCCAGCAGGCCAGGGACTAGCGGGAGGAGCGCGAGGGAGCAGTACTTC. Amino acid sequence: CASRPGTSGRSAREQYF. The rearrangement uses TRBV6-5 and TRBJ2-5, with 15 bases fitting TRBD2. The CDR3 has 17 residues. Germline values: CDR1 MNHEY, CDR2 SVGAGI. V was clipped by 6 bases and J by 11 bases; unmatched bases: 16.